Listed here is a single TCR beta chain. Its specificity is not known. The sample belongs to a study of type 1 regulatory T cells. Study-wide background: This in vitro CD4 product, T-allo10, is enriched for Tr1 cells and alloantigen-specific.

T-allo10 cells from the graft donor were described as anergic, host-alloantigen-specific, and alloantigen-specific suppressors. TCRdb re-called the reads through MiXCR, storing one row per CDR3 protein. The sample has around 69,000 distinct CDR3 sequences; 63% are singletons. The clonotype was recovered from a human donor in good health. The sample was cultured T cells, either the whole culture or a sorted T cell fraction (not recorded which). Specified subset: Tr1-enriched cell product generated in vitro against host alloantigens.

CDR3: CSALRSGRQNTEAFF. The CDR3, as DNA: TGCAGTGCTCTTAGGTCGGGGCGGCAAAACACTGAAGCTTTCTTT. V and J are TRBV20-1 and TRBJ1-1, with D possibly being TRBD1 (5 bases). CDR3 length: 15 residues. CDR1 and CDR2 (germline): DFQATT, SNEGSKA (reference sequence). Trimming stripped 5 bases from V and 2 bases from J, with 18 bases between.